This T cell receptor beta chain was sequenced in a study of blood T cell repertoires in COVID-19. Across the study: PBMCs, B-cell-depleted T cells, or T cells were the source of the cDNA or gDNA that made up the material.

V trimming: 3 bases; J trimming: 7 bases; junction bases outside the gene matches: 8. CDR3 size: 15 residues. Germline V gives CDR1 MGHRA, CDR2 YSYEKL. This clone was observed a handful of times. The authors' processing: Estimated nucleated cell counts came from reference gene primer amplification. Produced via immunoSEQ multiplex PCR; TCRdb's table is partial and in-frame only. The DNA was the basis for D and trimming; V, J and clone size are from that table. This sample yields around 150,000 clones, of which approximately 88% are seen a single time; about 5% belongs to the top ten. Sequenced: peripheral blood. The receptor's source is a human donor in a cohort sampled during active COVID-19. The J gene is TRBJ1-5, the V gene TRBV4-1; 8 nucleotides line up with TRBD1. The CDR3 sequence: CASSHGQGGGQPQHF. For the CDR3, the DNA is TGCGCCAGCAGCCACGGACAGGGCGGGGGCCAGCCCCAGCATTTT.